The present TCR beta chain was sequenced within a study of post-analysis software for immune sequencing data. Worth noting for this clonotype: Its specificity is not known.

Germline CDR1 SQVTM, CDR2 ANQGSEA. The CDR3 loop spans 14 amino acids. The V and J ends lost 0 bases and 8 bases respectively, with 16 bases between them. Unique molecular identifiers tagged the TCR beta cDNA libraries. TCRdb itself ran the PCR reads through MiXCR, one entry per CDR3 protein. The table includes a few hundred thousand distinct CDR3 sequences, 35% to 45% detected once. The study's findings and limits: TRBV segments more frequent in patients than in controls numbered roughly 5 and included TRBV5-6, TRBV5-1 and TRBV20-1.

Sequenced material: blood. V and J are TRBV29-1 and TRBJ1-2; D is ambiguous. This receptor was obtained from a girl between 10 and 17 years old with multiple sclerosis. The CDR3 loop is CSVEDKPLMRGYTF. The DNA for the CDR3 is TGCAGCGTTGAAGATAAACCCCTGATGAGAGGCTACACCTTC.